These 9 T cell receptor beta chains came from one sample sequenced in a study of Graves' ophthalmopathy and Graves' hyperthyroidism. RNA transcripts were the source from which TCR beta CDR3 regions were amplified. Investigators did first-round RT-PCR with HTBI primers, then second-round multiplex PCR. TCRdb passed the multiplex PCR reads through MiXCR, listing each CDR3 protein once. The table has about 240,000 distinct CDR3 sequences, 40% to 50% seen once. Source material: peripheral blood. The receptors here all came from an adult man with Graves' ophthalmopathy.

The rearrangement uses TRBV10-3 and TRBJ1-3, with D uncertain. The ends were cut back, 10 bases at V and 0 bases at J, with 19 bases in the middle. CDR1 and CDR2 from the germline V gene are ENHRY and SYGVKD. CDR3 length: 16 amino acids. CDR3 DNA: TGTGCCAGCACCCACGTATCTGCGGGCTCTGGAAACACCATATATTTT. Residues: CASTHVSAGSGNTIYF.

This chain joins TRBV29-1 and TRBJ2-7; no reliable D call. V lost 4 bases and J 0 bases, leaving 10 bases between the germline ends. The germline V gene has CDR1 SQVTM and CDR2 ANQGSEA. The CDR3 has 13 residues. CDR3 DNA: TGCAGCGTTGCTAAGCCCCACTCCTACGAGCAGTACTTC. It codes for CSVAKPHSYEQYF.

V gene TRBV7-9 combines with J gene TRBJ2-7; D is unresolved. This CDR3 has 14 residues. Trimming took 5 bases from V and 1 from J, leaving 12 bases between them. Germline CDR1 reads SEHNR; CDR2 reads FQNEAQ (reference sequence). The CDR3 region has the DNA TGTGCCAGCAGCCAAAACCGGGCTTCCTACGAGCAGTACTTC. It encodes CASSQNRASYEQYF.

The chain couples TRBV19 to TRBJ1-5; TRBD1 is a possible D gene (5 bases). Deletions cut 6 bases from V and 1 base from J, with 13 bases between. This CDR3 region has 15 residues. Germline V gene sequence: CDR1 LNHDA, CDR2 SQIVND (reference sequence). As DNA, the CDR3 is TGTGCCAGTAGGAATCAGGGCAAGAGCAATCAGCCCCAGCATTTT. It codes for CASRNQGKSNQPQHF.

The table lists this clonotype with a few counts. This chain uses TRBV5-8 with TRBJ2-7; 10 nucleotides match TRBD2. After removal of 3 bases from V and 8 bases from J, the junction contained 5 bases not matched to a gene. This CDR3 is built from 13 residues. The germline V gene has CDR1 SGHTS and CDR2 YDEGEE. CDR3: CASSSGLAPQQYF. Here the CDR3 DNA reads TGTGCCAGCAGCTCGGGACTAGCGCCCCAGCAGTACTTC.

The rearrangement joins TRBV4-1 to TRBJ2-1; TRBD1 agrees at 8 bases. Germline CDR1 MGHRA, CDR2 YSYEKL. The trim removed 5 bases at V and 7 bases at J, leaving 10 bases unmatched. This CDR3 has 15 amino acids. The CDR3, as DNA: TGCGCCAGCAGCTCGCGGACAGGGTCCTCAAATGAGCAGTTCTTC. Encoded protein: CASSSRTGSSNEQFF.

This CDR3 reads CASSQDLAGETQYF. The DNA for the CDR3 is TGCGCCAGCAGCCAAGATCTAGCGGGCGAGACCCAGTACTTC. The chain combines TRBV4-1 with TRBJ2-5, with 8 positions matching TRBD2. Per the germline V gene, CDR1 is MGHRA and CDR2 is YSYEKL. The CDR3 runs 14 residues. V gave up 0 bases and J gave up 5 bases; unmatched junction bases: 2.

V gene TRBV19 combines with J gene TRBJ2-7; TRBD1 agrees at 8 bases. The germline V gene has CDR1 LNHDA and CDR2 SQIVND (reference sequence). The V gene end was trimmed by 3 bases and the J gene end by 1 base; junction bases not matched to a gene: 5. The CDR3 sequence is 15 residues long. The CDR3 nucleotides read TGTGCCAGTAGTATGCGCGGACAGGGATCCTACGAGCAGTACTTC. Translation gives CASSMRGQGSYEQYF.

The J gene is TRBJ1-5, the V gene TRBV4-1; TRBD1 matches 10 bases. The V segment lost 4 bases and the J segment 4 bases; nucleotides outside the gene matches: 7. CDR3 length: 16 amino acids. Germline V gene data show CDR1 as MGHRA and CDR2 as YSYEKL. The chain's CDR3 is CASSPVRTGGNQPQHF. DNA of the CDR3: TGCGCCAGCAGCCCCGTCAGGACAGGGGGGAATCAGCCCCAGCATTTT.